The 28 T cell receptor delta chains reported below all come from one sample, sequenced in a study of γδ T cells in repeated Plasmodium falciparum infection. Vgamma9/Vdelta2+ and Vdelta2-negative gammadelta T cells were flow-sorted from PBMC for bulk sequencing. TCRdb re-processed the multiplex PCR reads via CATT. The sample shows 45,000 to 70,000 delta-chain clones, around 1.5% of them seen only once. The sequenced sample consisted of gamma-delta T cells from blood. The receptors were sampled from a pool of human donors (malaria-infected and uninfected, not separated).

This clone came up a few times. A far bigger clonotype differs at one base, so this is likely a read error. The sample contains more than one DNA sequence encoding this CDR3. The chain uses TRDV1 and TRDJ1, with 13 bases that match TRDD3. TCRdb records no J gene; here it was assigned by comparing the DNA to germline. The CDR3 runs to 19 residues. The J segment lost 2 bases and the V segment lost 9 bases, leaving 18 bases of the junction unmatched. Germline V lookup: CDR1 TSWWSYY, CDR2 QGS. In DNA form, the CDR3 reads TGTGCTCTCAATCACAAGGCAAACTGGGGGATACGGCCTACCGATAAACTCATCTTT. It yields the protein CALNHKANWGIRPTDKLIF.

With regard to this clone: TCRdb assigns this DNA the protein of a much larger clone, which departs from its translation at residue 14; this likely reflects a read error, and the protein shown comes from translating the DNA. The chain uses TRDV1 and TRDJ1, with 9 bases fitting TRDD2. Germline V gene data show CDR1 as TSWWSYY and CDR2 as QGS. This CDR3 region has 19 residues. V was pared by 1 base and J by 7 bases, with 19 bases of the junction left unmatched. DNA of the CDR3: TGTGCTCTTGGGGAACCAACCCCTTCCTACGACAGAGACGAGGGTAAACTCATCTTT. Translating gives CALGEPTPSYDRDEGKLIF.

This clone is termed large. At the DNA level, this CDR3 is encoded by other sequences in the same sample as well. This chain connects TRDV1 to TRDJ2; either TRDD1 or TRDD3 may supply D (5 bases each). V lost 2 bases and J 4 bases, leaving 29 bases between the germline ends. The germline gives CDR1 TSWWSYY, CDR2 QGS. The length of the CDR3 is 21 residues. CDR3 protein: CALGEESYHEMGKGETAQLFF. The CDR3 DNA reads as TGTGCTCTTGGGGAAGAGTCGTACCATGAAATGGGCAAAGGGGAGACAGCACAACTCTTCTTT.

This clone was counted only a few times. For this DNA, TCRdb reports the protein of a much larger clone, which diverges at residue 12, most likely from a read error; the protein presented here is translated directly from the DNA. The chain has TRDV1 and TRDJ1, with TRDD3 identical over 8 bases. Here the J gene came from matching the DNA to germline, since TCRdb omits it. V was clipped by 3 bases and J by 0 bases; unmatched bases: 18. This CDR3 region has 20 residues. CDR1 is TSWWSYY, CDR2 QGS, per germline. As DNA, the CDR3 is TGTGCTCTTGGGGACCAGTTTCCTGCGTGGGGGATGCATTACACCGATAAACTCATCTTT. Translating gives CALGDQFPAWGMHYTDKLIF.

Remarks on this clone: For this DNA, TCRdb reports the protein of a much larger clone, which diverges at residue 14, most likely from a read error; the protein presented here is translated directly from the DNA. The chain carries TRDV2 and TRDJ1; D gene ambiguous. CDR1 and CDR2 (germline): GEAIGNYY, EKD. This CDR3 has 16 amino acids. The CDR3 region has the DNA TGTGCCTGTGACACTCGGGAGGGTTGCAACACCGATAAACCCATCTTT. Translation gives CACDTREGCNTDKPIF.

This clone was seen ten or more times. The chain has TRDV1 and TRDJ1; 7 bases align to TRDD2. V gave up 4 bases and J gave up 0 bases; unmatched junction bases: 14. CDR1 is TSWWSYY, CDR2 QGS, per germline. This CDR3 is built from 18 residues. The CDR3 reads CALGGSFLPYFYTDKLIF. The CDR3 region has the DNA TGTGCTCTTGGGGGATCCTTCCTCCCCTACTTTTACACCGATAAACTCATCTTT.

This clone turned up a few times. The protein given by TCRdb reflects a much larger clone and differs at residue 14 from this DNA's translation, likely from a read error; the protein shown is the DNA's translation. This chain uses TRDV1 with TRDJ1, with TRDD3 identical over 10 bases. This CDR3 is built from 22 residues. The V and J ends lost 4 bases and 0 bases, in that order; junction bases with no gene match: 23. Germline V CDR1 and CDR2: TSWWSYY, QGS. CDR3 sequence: CALGGASWQYWGILTYTDKLIF. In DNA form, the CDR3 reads TGTGCTCTTGGGGGGGCTTCCTGGCAGTATTGGGGGATACTCACTTACACCGATAAACTCATCTTT.

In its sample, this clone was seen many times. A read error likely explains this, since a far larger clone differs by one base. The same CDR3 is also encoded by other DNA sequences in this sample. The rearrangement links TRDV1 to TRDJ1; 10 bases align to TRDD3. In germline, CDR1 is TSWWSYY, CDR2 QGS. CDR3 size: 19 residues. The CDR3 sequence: CALGEFLPVTGGWADKLIF. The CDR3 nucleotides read TGCGCTCTTGGGGAATTCTTACCCGTTACTGGGGGATGGGCCGATAAACTCATCTTT.

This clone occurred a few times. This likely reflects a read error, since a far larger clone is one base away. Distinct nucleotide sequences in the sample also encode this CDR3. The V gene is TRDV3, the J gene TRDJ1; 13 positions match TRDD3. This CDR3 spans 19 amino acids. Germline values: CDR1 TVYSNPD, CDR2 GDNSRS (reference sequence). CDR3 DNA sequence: TGTGCCTTTGCGCCTTCCTACGGAACTGGGGGATACGTCACCGATAAACTCATTTTT. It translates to CAFAPSYGTGGYVTDKLIF.

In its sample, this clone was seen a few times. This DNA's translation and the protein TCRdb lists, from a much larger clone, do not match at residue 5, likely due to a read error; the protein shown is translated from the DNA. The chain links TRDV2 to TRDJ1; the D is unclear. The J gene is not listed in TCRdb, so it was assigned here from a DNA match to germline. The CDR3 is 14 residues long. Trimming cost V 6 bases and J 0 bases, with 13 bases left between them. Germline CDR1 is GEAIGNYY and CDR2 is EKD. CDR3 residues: CACLEAVYTDKLIF. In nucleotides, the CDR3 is TGTGCCTGTCTGGAGGCCGTGTACACCGATAAACTCATCTTT.

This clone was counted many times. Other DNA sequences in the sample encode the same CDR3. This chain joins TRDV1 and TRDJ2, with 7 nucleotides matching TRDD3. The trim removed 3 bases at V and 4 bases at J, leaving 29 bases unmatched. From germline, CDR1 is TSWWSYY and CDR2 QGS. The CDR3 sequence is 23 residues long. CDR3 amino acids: CALGDPPLRTDLWGLRKTAQLFF. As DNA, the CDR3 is TGTGCTCTTGGGGATCCCCCCCTACGTACGGATCTCTGGGGGTTACGGAAGACAGCACAACTCTTCTTT.

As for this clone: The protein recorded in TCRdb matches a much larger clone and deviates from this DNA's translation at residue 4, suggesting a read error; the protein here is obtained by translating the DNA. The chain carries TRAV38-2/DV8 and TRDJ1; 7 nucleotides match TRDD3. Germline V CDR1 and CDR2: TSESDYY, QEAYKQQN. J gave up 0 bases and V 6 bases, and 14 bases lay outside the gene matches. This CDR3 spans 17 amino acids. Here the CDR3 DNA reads TGTGCTTATAAGAGACTGGGGACGAGACCCTACACCGATAAACTCATCTTT. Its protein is CAYKRLGTRPYTDKLIF.

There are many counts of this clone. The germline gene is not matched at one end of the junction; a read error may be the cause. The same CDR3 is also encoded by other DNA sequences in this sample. The CDR3 DNA sequence: TGTGCTCTTGGGGAAGGAATATATAAGCTCATCTTT. This gives the protein CALGEGIYKLIF. The gene calls are TRDV1 and TRDJ1, with D hard to call. CDR3 length: 12 residues. Germline V CDR1 and CDR2: TSWWSYY, QGS.

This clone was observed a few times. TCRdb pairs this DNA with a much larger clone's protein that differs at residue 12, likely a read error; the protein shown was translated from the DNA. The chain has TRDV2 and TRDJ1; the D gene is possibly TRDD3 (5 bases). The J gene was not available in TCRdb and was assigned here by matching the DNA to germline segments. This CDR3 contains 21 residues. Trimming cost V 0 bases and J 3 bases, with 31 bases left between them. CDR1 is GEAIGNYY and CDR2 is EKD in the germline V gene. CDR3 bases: TGTGCCTGTGACACCGATGACGGGGGGTGGATCGGCCCCCCCGACGCCGATAAACTCATCTTT. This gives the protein CACDTDDGGWIGPPDADKLIF.

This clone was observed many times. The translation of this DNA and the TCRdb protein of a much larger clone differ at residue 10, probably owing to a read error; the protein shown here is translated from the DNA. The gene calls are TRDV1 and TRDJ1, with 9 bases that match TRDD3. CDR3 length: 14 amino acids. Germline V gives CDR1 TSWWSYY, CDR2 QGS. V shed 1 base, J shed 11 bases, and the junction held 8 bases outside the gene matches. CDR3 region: CALGEHLGDPVLIF. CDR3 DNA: TGTGCTCTTGGGGAACACCTGGGGGATCCGGTGCTCATCTTT.

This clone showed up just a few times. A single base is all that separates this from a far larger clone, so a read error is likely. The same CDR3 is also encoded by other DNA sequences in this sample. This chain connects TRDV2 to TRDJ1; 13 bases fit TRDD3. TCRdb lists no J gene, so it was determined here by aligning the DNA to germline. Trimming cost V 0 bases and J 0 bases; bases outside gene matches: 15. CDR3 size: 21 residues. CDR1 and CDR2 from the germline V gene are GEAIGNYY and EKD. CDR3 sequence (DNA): TGTGCCTGTGACACCGTCACTGGGGGATACGCCGAGCGGAAGGACACCGATAAACTCATCTTT. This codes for CACDTVTGGYAERKDTDKLIF.

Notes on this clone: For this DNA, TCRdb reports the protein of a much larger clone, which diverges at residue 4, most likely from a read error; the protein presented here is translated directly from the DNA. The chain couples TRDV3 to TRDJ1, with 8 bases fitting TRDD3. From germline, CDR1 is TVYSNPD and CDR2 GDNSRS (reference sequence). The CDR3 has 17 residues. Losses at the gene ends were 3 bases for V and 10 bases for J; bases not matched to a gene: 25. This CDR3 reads CAFPSPYWGGPLAGLIF. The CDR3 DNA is TGTGCCTTCCCTTCCCCGTACTGGGGGGGTCCCCTGGCCGGACTCATCTTT.

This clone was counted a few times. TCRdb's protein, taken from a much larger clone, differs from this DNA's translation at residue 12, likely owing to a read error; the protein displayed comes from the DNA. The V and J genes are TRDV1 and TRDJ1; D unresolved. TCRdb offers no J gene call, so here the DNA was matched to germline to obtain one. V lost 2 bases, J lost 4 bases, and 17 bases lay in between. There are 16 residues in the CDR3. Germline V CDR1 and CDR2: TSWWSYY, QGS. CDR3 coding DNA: TGTGCTCTTGGGGAAAATTTCGGGCTGAGATTCGATAAACTCATCTTT. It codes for CALGENFGLRFDKLIF.

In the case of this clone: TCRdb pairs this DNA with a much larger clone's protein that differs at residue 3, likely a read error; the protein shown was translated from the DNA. The chain's CDR3 is CAPGETVLPSAMGIRANTDKLIF. In DNA, the CDR3 is TGTGCTCCTGGGGAGACTGTCCTGCCTTCCGCGATGGGGATACGCGCTAACACCGATAAACTCATCTTT. The V and J genes are TRDV1 and TRDJ1; 9 nucleotides agree with TRDD3. No J segment appears in TCRdb, so it was assigned here by matching the sequence to germline. The CDR3 length is 23 residues. The V gene's germline CDR1 is TSWWSYY and CDR2 QGS.

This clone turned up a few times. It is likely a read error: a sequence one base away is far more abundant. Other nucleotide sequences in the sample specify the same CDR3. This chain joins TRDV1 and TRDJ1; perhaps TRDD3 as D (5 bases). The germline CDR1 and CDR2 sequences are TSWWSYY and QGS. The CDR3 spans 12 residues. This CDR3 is CALGERTDKLIF. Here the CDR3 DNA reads TGTGCGCTTGGGGAACGAACCGATAAACTCATCTTT.

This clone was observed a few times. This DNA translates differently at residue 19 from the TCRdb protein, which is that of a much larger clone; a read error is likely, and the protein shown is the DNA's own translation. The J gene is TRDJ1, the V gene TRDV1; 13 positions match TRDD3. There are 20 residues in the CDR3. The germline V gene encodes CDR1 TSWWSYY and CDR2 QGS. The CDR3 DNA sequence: TGTGCTATTGGGGAGTTATTACTATTACACAACTACTGGGGGATACGGGAACTCACCTTT. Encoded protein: CAIGELLLLHNYWGIRELTF.

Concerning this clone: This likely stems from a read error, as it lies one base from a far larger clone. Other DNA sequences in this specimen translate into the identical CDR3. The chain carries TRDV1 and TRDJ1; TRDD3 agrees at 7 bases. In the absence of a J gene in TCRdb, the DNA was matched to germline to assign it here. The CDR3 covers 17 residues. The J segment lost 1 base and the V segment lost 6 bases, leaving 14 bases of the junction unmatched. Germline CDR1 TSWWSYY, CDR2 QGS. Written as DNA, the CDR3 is TGTGCTCTTGGTGAAGAACTGGGGCTTAGGGCCACCGATAAACTCATCTTT. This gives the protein CALGEELGLRATDKLIF.

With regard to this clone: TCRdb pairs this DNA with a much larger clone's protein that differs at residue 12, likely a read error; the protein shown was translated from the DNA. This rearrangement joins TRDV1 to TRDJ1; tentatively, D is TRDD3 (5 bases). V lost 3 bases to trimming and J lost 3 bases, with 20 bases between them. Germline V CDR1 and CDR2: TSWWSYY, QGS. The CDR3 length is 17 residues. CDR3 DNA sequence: TGTGCTCTTGGGGAGACATACTTGGGGACGGCCGCCGATAAACTCATCTTT. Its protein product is CALGETYLGTAADKLIF.

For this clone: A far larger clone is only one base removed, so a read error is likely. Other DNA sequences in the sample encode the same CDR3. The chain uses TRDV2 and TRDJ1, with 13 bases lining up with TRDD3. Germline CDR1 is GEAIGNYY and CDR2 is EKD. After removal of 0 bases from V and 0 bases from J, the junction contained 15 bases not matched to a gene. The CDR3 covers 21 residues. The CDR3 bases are TGTGCCTGTGACACCGTTACTGGGGGATACGCTGAGCGGAAGGACACCGATAAACTCATCTTT. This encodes CACDTVTGGYAERKDTDKLIF.

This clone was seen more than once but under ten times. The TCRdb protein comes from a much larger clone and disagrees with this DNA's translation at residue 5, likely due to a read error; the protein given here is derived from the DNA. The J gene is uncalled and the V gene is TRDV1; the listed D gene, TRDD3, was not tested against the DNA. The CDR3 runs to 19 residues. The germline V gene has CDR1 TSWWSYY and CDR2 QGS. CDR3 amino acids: CALGPFAPLLGRPRFKLIF. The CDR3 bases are TGTGCTCTTGGGCCATTCGCCCCCCTACTGGGACGACCTCGTTTTAAGCTCATCTTT.

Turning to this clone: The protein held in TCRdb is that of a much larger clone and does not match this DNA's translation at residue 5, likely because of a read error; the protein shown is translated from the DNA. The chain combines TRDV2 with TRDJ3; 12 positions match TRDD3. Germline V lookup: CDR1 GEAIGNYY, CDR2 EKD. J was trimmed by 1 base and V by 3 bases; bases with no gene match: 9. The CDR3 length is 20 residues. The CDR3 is CACDPYWGILPSWDTRQMFF. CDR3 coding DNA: TGTGCCTGTGACCCCTACTGGGGGATACTCCCGTCCTGGGACACCCGACAGATGTTTTTC.

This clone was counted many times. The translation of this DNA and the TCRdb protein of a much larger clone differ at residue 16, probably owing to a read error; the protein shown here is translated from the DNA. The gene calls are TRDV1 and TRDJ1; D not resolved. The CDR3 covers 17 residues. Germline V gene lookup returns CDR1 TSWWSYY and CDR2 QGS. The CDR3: CALGELESRDYTDKLTF. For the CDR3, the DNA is TGTGCTCTTGGGGAACTAGAGTCACGGGACTACACCGATAAACTCACCTTT.

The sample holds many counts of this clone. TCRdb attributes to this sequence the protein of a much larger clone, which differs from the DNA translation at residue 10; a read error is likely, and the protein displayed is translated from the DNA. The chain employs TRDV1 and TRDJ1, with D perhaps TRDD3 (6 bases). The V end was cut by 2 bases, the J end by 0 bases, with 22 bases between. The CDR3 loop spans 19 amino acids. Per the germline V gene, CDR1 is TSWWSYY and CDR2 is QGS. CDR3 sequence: CALGEGAGAQRGYTDKLIF. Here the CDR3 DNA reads TGTGCTCTTGGGGAAGGCGCTGGGGCCCAGAGAGGGTACACCGATAAACTCATCTTT.